This TCR beta chain was identified during a study of naive and memory T cell subsets. V gave up 1 base and J gave up 8 bases; unmatched junction bases: 3. CDR1 MNHEY and CDR2 SVGEGT come from the germline V gene. The CDR3 length is 14 residues. Study findings and constraints: This RNA-based method may be sensitive to activation-related transcript changes.

This clonotype appeared many times. No antigen is known for it. Ligated cDNA underwent four rounds of PCR with nested alpha and beta constant region primers and SP2. Reverse transcription of blood and skin TCR RNA was primed at alpha and beta constant regions. TCRdb reprocessed the UMI-ligation and nested PCR reads via MiXCR and lists one record per CDR3 protein. Of around 24,000 distinct CDR3 sequences in the sample, around 5.2% are singletons; the top ten hold around 7%. An oligonucleotide containing a UMI was ligated to the 3' end of TCR cDNA. Adult healthy volunteers gave 2.5 ml peripheral blood for whole-blood RNA.

The genes are TRBV6-2 or TRBV6-3 and TRBJ2-4, with 9 bases matching TRBD1. The sequenced sample was blood. This sequence originates from an adult in good health. As DNA, the CDR3 is TGTGCCAGCAGTTACTTGGACAGGGGAGACATTCAGTACTTC. Amino acids: CASSYLDRGDIQYF.